Listed below are T cell receptor beta chains from one sample, sequenced in a study of blood T cell repertoires in COVID-19. This table comes from immunoSEQ multiplex PCR, and its TCRdb copy is limited to in-frame clones, with some not included. The table records more than 200,000 clones, approximately 84% of them present only once. Sequenced: peripheral blood. The receptors shown here come from a woman aged 80 or over with acute or convalescent COVID-19. Both conserved end residues are part of each CDR3. Fields, in order: V gene, clone size, D gene, CDR3 length, J gene, CDR3 protein, CDR3 DNA. A D gene is named only where the DNA matches it firmly. Clone size, where shown, is once, few, many, or a class for clones that have expanded.

>TRBV11-2|NA|TRBD2|17|TRBJ2-3
CASSPRLAGSSTDTQYF
TGTGCCAGCAGCCCAAGATTAGCGGGTTCTAGCACAGATACGCAGTATTTT
>TRBV6-5|few|NA|14|TRBJ1-3
CASRAGVSGNTIYF
TGTGCCAGCAGGGCCGGAGTCTCTGGAAACACCATATATTTT
>TRBV6-1|NA|TRBD1|17|TRBJ1-5
CASSEGSGTVSNQPQHF
TGTGCCAGCAGTGAAGGGTCCGGGACAGTTAGCAATCAGCCCCAGCATTTT
>TRBV7-9|NA|TRBD1|17|TRBJ2-3
CAIGPGGPGLGTDTQYF
TGTGCCATCGGGCCAGGGGGACCGGGCCTCGGCACAGATACGCAGTATTTT
>TRBV7-9|NA|TRBD1|13|TRBJ1-1
CASSTLGQGEAFF
TGTGCCAGCAGCACACTCGGACAGGGGGAAGCTTTCTTT
>TRBV3-1/TRBV3-2|NA|NA|13|TRBJ2-7
CASSQVEGYEQYF
TGTGCCAGCAGCCAAGTCGAGGGCTACGAGCAGTACTTC
>TRBV27|NA|NA|15|TRBJ1-6
CASRPEEGYNSPLHF
TGTGCCAGCAGGCCGGAGGAGGGATATAATTCACCCCTCCACTTT
>TRBV6-2/TRBV6-3|NA|NA|14|TRBJ1-5
CASSTGNSNQPQHF
TGTGCCAGCAGTACAGGGAATAGCAATCAGCCCCAGCATTTT
>TRBV19|once|NA|14|TRBJ2-1
CASSYRLEGNEQFF
TGTGCCAGTAGTTATAGACTGGAAGGAAATGAGCAGTTCTTC
>TRBV28|NA|NA|14|TRBJ2-2
CASSFTGHTGELFF
TGTGCCAGCAGTTTTACAGGTCACACCGGGGAGCTGTTTTTT
>TRBV5-6|NA|NA|15|TRBJ1-3
CASSLPPGSGNTIYF
TGTGCCAGCAGCCTGCCCCCAGGGTCTGGAAACACCATATATTTT
>TRBV5-1|NA|NA|13|TRBJ1-2
CASSRGAQYGYTF
TGCGCCAGCTCCCGGGGGGCGCAATATGGCTACACCTTC
>TRBV7-8|once|TRBD2|16|TRBJ2-1
CASSFSGASSYNEQFF
TGTGCCAGCAGCTTTAGCGGGGCCAGCTCCTACAATGAGCAGTTCTTC
>TRBV7-9|NA|NA|14|TRBJ1-1
CASSLGGLGTEAFF
TGTGCCAGCAGCTTGGGGGGGCTAGGCACTGAAGCTTTCTTT
>TRBV10-3|NA|NA|12|TRBJ1-6
CAISEGVSPLHF
TGTGCCATCAGTGAAGGGGTTTCACCCCTCCACTTT
>TRBV7-6|NA|TRBD2|22|TRBJ2-3
CASSLVVGLAGNIITSTDTQYF
TGTGCCAGCAGCTTAGTCGTGGGGCTAGCGGGAAACATCATTACTAGCACAGATACGCAGTATTTT
>TRBV5-1|NA|NA|15|TRBJ1-1
CASQQTFGQPTEAFF
TGCGCCAGCCAGCAGACGTTTGGACAGCCCACTGAAGCTTTCTTT
>TRBV5-1|NA|TRBD2|15|TRBJ2-7
CASSPGASGYYEQYF
TGCGCCAGCAGCCCCGGGGCTAGCGGGTATTACGAGCAGTACTTC
>TRBV2|NA|NA|16|TRBJ1-5
CASSERTGSENQPQHF
TGTGCCAGCAGTGAACGGACCGGGAGTGAAAATCAGCCCCAGCATTTT
>TRBV27|few|TRBD1|17|TRBJ1-2
CASSFRDRGVGNYGYTF
TGTGCCAGCAGTTTCCGGGACAGGGGGGTGGGAAACTATGGCTACACCTTC
>TRBV5-4|NA|NA|15|TRBJ1-2
CASSLQGMNFYGYTF
TGTGCCAGCAGCTTGCAGGGTATGAACTTCTATGGCTACACCTTC
>TRBV7-9|once|NA|13|TRBJ1-1
CASSFEGNTEAFF
TGTGCCAGCAGCTTCGAGGGGAACACTGAAGCTTTCTTT
>TRBV4-1|NA|NA|16|TRBJ1-5
CASSQGPDRGNQPQHF
TGCGCCAGCAGCCAGGGCCCGGACAGAGGCAATCAGCCCCAGCATTTT